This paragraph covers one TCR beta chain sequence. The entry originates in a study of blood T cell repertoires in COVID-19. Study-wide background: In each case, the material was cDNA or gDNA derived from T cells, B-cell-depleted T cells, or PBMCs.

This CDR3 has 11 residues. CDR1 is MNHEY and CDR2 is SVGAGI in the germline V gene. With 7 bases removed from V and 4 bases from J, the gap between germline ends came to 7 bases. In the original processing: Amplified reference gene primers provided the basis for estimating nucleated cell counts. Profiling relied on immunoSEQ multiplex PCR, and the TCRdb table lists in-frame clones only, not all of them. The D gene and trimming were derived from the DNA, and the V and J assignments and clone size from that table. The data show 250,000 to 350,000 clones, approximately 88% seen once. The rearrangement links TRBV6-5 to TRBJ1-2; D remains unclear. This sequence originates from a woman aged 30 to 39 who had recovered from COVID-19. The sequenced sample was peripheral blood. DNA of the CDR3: TGTGCCAGCATCGGGTTCTATGGCTACACCTTC. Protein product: CASIGFYGYTF.